These T cell receptor beta chains were read from a single sample in a study of identical twins. TCRdb reprocessed the 5' RACE reads via MiXCR and lists one record per CDR3 protein. The table records around 1.7 million distinct CDR3 sequences, about 31% of them present only once. Source material: cord blood. All receptors derive from a newborn girl in good health. Each CDR3 is given with its conserved first and last residue. The D gene is left open where the match is weak. Only part of the rows carry a size: once, few, many, or a class if the clone is expanded.

J gene | V gene | clone size | D gene | CDR3 DNA | CDR3 protein
TRBJ2-7 | TRBV7-2 | . | . | TGTGCCAGCAGCCGTCAGATGGGTGCCTACGAGCAGTACTTC | CASSRQMGAYEQYF
TRBJ2-3 | TRBV12-3/TRBV12-4 | few | . | TGTGCCAGCAGCGGACGACTTAGCACAGATACGCAGTATTTT | CASSGRLSTDTQYF
TRBJ2-1 | TRBV5-1 | . | . | TGCGCCAGCAGCTCGAACCGGTCCCAAGACGAAAGCTCCTACAATGAGCAGTTCTTC | CASSSNRSQDESSYNEQFF
TRBJ2-7 | TRBV29-1 | few | TRBD2 | TGCAGCGTTGAAGAGAGACTAGCGGGGAGGTCGGGCTACGAGCAGTACTTC | CSVEERLAGRSGYEQYF
TRBJ2-7 | TRBV28 | . | TRBD2 | TGTGCCAGCAGTTTATTAGGACAGACTAGCGGGAGCTACGAGCAGTACTTC | CASSLLGQTSGSYEQYF
TRBJ2-3 | TRBV4-1 | . | . | TGCGCCAGCAGCCAGAAGGCAGATACGCAGTATTTT | CASSQKADTQYF
TRBJ2-3 | TRBV20-1 | few | . | TGCAGTGCTATACAGTCCGATACGCAGTATTTT | CSAIQSDTQYF
TRBJ2-7 | TRBV28 | . | . | TGTGCCAGCAGTTTTGGGCAGGAGAACTCCTACGAGCAGTACTTC | CASSFGQENSYEQYF
TRBJ2-7 | TRBV20-1 | few | TRBD1 | TGCAGTGCTAGAGTAGGGACAGGGTACTACGAGCAGTACTTC | CSARVGTGYYEQYF
TRBJ1-5 | TRBV20-1 | . | TRBD1 | TGCAGTGCACGGACAGGGAATAGCAATCGGCCCCAGCATTTT | CSARTGNSNRPQHF
TRBJ2-3 | TRBV6-1 | . | . | TGTGCCAGCAGTGAAAACTGGAGCACAGATACGCAGTATTTT | CASSENWSTDTQYF
TRBJ2-3 | TRBV7-2 | . | . | TGTGCCAGCAGCTCCTATACAGATATGCAGTATTTT | CASSSYTDMQYF
TRBJ1-1 | TRBV29-1 | . | . | TGCAGCGTTGTGGAAGCTGAAGCTTTCTTT | CSVVEAEAFF
TRBJ2-3 | TRBV3-1 | . | . | TGTGCCAGCAGCCACTGGACGTCAGATACGCAGTATTTT | CASSHWTSDTQYF
TRBJ1-1 | TRBV2 | few | . | TGTGCCAGCAGTGAAGAGAGGAACACTGAAGCTTTCTTT | CASSEERNTEAFF
TRBJ1-2 | TRBV5-1 | few | . | TGCGCCAGCAGCCCCCGCAGCTCTAACTATGGCTACACCTTC | CASSPRSSNYGYTF
TRBJ2-4 | TRBV11-2 | . | TRBD1 | TGTGCCAGCAGCTTGGGGACAGGGGGCCGGGACGAAAACATTCAGTACTTC | CASSLGTGGRDENIQYF
TRBJ2-4 | TRBV28 | few | . | TGTGCCAGCAATCGAGGGTCTATAGCCAAAAACATTCAGTACTTC | CASNRGSIAKNIQYF